The source of this TCR beta chain is a study of blood T cell repertoires in COVID-19. Only in-frame clones appear in the TCRdb table, and some are missing; sequencing was by immunoSEQ multiplex PCR. Among 200,000 to 300,000 clones listed, 88% were seen once. Germline V gene lookup returns CDR1 MDHEN and CDR2 SYDVKM. The CDR3 has 13 residues. Between the trimmed V and J ends, which lost 2 bases and 3 bases, there was a span of 7 bases. Cohorts were based on clinical histories the participants reported. The chain uses TRBV28 and TRBJ1-1, with D perhaps matching TRBD1 (5 bases). Material for sequencing was PBMCs or T cells enriched from blood (not recorded which). The TCR originated in a woman in her 40s with acute COVID-19. The chain's CDR3 is CASSLGGDTEAFF. Written as DNA, the CDR3 is TGTGCCAGCAGTTTAGGAGGGGACACTGAAGCTTTCTTT.